A single sample gave rise to the 20 T cell receptor beta chains below, sequenced in a study of cytomegalovirus exposure and HLA in healthy donors. 13 Jbeta primers and 60 Vbeta primers were used for the PCR. The assay was immunoSEQ multiplex PCR, and TCRdb's table has in-frame clones only and misses some. Altogether around 110,000 clones are present, roughly three fifths being singletons, with the ten largest covering roughly 8.6%. The material sequenced was PBMCs. These receptors originate from a woman between 40 and 50 years old in good health and CMV-seropositive.

The chain carries TRBV14 and TRBJ2-7; TRBD1 agrees at 7 bases. The CDR3 is made up of 16 amino acids. V lost 5 bases to trimming and J lost 3 bases; unmatched junction nucleotides: 13. The germline CDR1 and CDR2 sequences are SGHDN and FVKESK. The CDR3 DNA reads TGTGCCAGCAGCGAGAGACAGGGTCCCTGGGTCTACGAGCAGTACTTC. Translation gives CASSERQGPWVYEQYF.

V gene TRBV7-9 combines with J gene TRBJ1-6; D may be TRBD1 (6 bases). V was shortened by 4 bases and J by 13 bases, with 17 bases between the two germline ends. The CDR3 runs 14 residues. Looked up from germline, CDR1 is SEHNR and CDR2 is FQNEAQ (reference sequence). CDR3 protein: CASSSSQGSSPLHF. The CDR3, as DNA: TGTGCCAGCAGCTCCTCCCAGGGGTCTTCTCCCCTCCACTTT.

This clone was detected ten times or more. V and J are TRBV21-1 and TRBJ1-1; the listed D gene, TRBD1, was not tested against the DNA. TRBV21-1 is designated a pseudogene. CDR3 size: 13 residues. The CDR3 nucleotides are TGTGCCAGCAGCACCAGACAGAACACTGAAGCTTTCTTT. Translation: CASSTRQNTEAFF.

As regards this clone: The junction differs from germline at one of its ends, possibly a read error. The J gene is TRBJ1-2, the V gene TRBV30, with D possibly matching TRBD1 (6 bases). The CDR3 is made up of 14 amino acids. The germline gives CDR1 GTSNPN, CDR2 SVGIG (reference sequence). The CDR3 region has the DNA TGTGCCTGGAGTCGGACAGCCTCCAGAGGTGACTACCCCTTC. This codes for CAWSRTASRGDYPF.

This clone was counted a single time. The chain employs TRBV12-2 and TRBJ1-6. TRBV12-2 represents a pseudogene. The CDR3 runs to 15 residues. For the CDR3, the DNA is TGTGCAAGTCGCGTCGGGGGGGGAGTAAATTCACCCCTCCACTTT. This translates into CASRVGGGVNSPLHF.

This sequence joins TRBV9 and TRBJ1-3; D might be TRBD1 (5 bases). The CDR3 contains 16 residues. V shed 2 bases and J shed 4 bases, with 16 bases lying between them. The germline gives CDR1 SGDLS, CDR2 YYNGEE. The CDR3 sequence: CASSVSGRAPGNTIYF. The DNA of the CDR3 is TGTGCCAGCAGCGTCTCGGGCAGGGCCCCAGGAAACACCATATATTTT.

V and J are TRBV4-2 and TRBJ1-5; TRBD1 matches 11 bases. Germline CDR1 LGHNA, CDR2 YNFKEQ. The CDR3 sequence is 15 residues long. V trimming: 4 bases; J trimming: 6 bases; junction bases outside the gene matches: 5. The DNA of the CDR3 is TGTGCCAGCAGCCCGGGACAGGGGGGGCGTCAGCCCCAGCATTTT. Protein: CASSPGQGGRQPQHF.

This clone was detected many times. The chain carries TRBV28 and TRBJ2-2, with TRBD2 matching over 14 bases. The trim removed 6 bases at V and 5 bases at J, leaving 8 bases unmatched. Germline CDR1 reads MDHEN; CDR2 reads SYDVKM. The length of the CDR3 is 17 residues. The CDR3: CASRGGTSGSETGELFF. Here the CDR3 DNA reads TGTGCCAGCAGGGGGGGGACTAGCGGGAGCGAGACCGGGGAGCTGTTTTTT.

The V gene is TRBV18, the J gene TRBJ2-7, with TRBD1 as a possible D gene (6 bases). The germline V gene has CDR1 KGHSH and CDR2 LQKENI. The ends were cut back, 2 bases at V and 7 bases at J, with 15 bases in the middle. The CDR3 extends over 14 amino acids. CDR3 in DNA: TGTGCCAGCTCACCAGGGACACTCCGAGGAGAGCAGTACTTC. It encodes CASSPGTLRGEQYF.

CDR3 bases: TGTGCCAGCAGCTCCGGACTAGCGGGAAGAAGCCACGAGCAGTACTTC. As protein: CASSSGLAGRSHEQYF. The chain employs TRBV5-5 and TRBJ2-7; 12 positions match TRBD2. Unmatched junction bases numbered 9, after V lost 3 bases and J lost 5 bases. CDR3 length equals 16 residues. Germline V gene data show CDR1 as SGHKS and CDR2 as YYEKEE (reference sequence).

This chain joins TRBV28 and TRBJ1-5; the match to TRBD1 covers 7 bases. The CDR3 has 16 residues. J gave up 2 bases and V 5 bases, and 9 bases lay outside the gene matches. Germline V gene data show CDR1 as MDHEN and CDR2 as SYDVKM. Here the CDR3 DNA reads TGTGCCAGCAGTCCCCACAGGGGAGGTGGCAATCAGCCCCAGCATTTT. Translation gives CASSPHRGGGNQPQHF. The entire variable domain, with the rest obtained from reference TRBV28 and TRBJ1-5, is as follows: DVKVTQSSRYLVKRTGEKVFLECVQDMDHENMFWYRQDPGLGLRLIYFSYDVKMKEKGDIPEGYSVSREKKERFSLILESASTNQTSMYLCASSPHRGGGNQPQHFGDGTRLSIL.

The rearrangement joins TRBV5-5 to TRBJ2-2; D perhaps matches TRBD1 (6 bases). The CDR3 loop spans 14 amino acids. The V gene lost 7 bases and the J gene lost 2 bases, with 12 bases spanning the gap. Germline loops: CDR1 SGHKS, CDR2 YYEKEE (reference sequence). This CDR3 reads CASRGQTNTGELFF. For the CDR3, the DNA is TGTGCCAGCCGGGGACAAACTAACACCGGGGAGCTGTTTTTT.

The chain couples TRBV6-5 to TRBJ2-1; TRBD1 is a possible D gene (5 bases). Germline CDR1 is MNHEY and CDR2 is SVGAGI. Deletions cut 4 bases from V and 6 bases from J, with 13 bases between. This CDR3 is 14 amino acids long. The CDR3, as DNA: TGTGCCAGCAGTTCTGTGGCAGGGCTCAATGAGCAGTTCTTC. It yields the protein CASSSVAGLNEQFF.

This chain connects TRBV6-1 to TRBJ2-7, with 11 nucleotides matching TRBD2. CDR1 and CDR2 (germline): MNHNS, SASEGT. The CDR3 extends over 15 amino acids. V shed 5 bases, J shed 4 bases, and the junction held 7 bases outside the gene matches. Here the CDR3 DNA reads TGTGCCAGCAGTCGCACTAGCGGGAGTTCGTACGAGCAGTACTTC. Residues: CASSRTSGSSYEQYF.

This clone was seen just once. J is TRBJ2-2 and V is TRBV5-1, with D perhaps matching TRBD2 (5 bases). The V end lost 4 bases, the J end lost 4 bases, and 11 bases lay between the germline ends. CDR1 and CDR2 (germline): SGHRS, YFSETQ. The CDR3 has 14 amino acids. CDR3 region: CASSPRARTGELFF. The CDR3 DNA reads as TGCGCCAGCAGCCCGCGGGCCCGCACCGGGGAGCTGTTTTTT.

The genes are TRBV6-1 and TRBJ2-7; tentatively, D is TRBD1 (6 bases). Per germline, CDR1 MNHNS and CDR2 SASEGT. The CDR3 has 13 amino acids. The V end was cut by 5 bases, the J end by 4 bases, with 12 bases between. The CDR3: CASSSPTGYEQYF. CDR3 nucleotides: TGTGCCAGCAGTTCCCCGACAGGTTACGAGCAGTACTTC.

This CDR3 is CASTGGGGTGANVLTF. In DNA form, the CDR3 reads TGTGCCAGCACCGGAGGGGGGGGGACTGGGGCCAACGTCCTGACTTTC. The rearrangement links TRBV9 to TRBJ2-6; D possibly corresponds to TRBD2 (7 bases). V lost 6 bases and J 2 bases, leaving 15 bases between the germline ends. CDR3 size: 16 residues. CDR1 SGDLS and CDR2 YYNGEE come from the germline V gene. The full variable domain, its missing parts supplied by reference TRBV9 and TRBJ2-6, is DSGVTQTPKHLITATGQRVTLRCSPRSGDLSVYWYQQSLDQGLQFLIQYYNGEERAKGNILERFSAQQFPDLHSELNLSSLELGDSALYFCASTGGGGTGANVLTFGAGSRLTVL.

This chain links TRBV10-3 with TRBJ1-2, with 8 positions matching TRBD1. Losses at the gene ends were 2 bases for V and 8 bases for J; bases not matched to a gene: 10. CDR1 is ENHRY and CDR2 is SYGVKD in the germline V gene. This CDR3 has 15 amino acids. The CDR3 region is CAISEGDRGLRGYTF. The CDR3 nucleotides read TGTGCCATCAGTGAGGGAGACAGGGGATTGCGAGGCTACACCTTC.

The CDR3 bases are TGCGCCAGCAGCTTGGATGGTAGCGGGGGGAGCTCCTACGAGCAGTACTTC. Amino acids: CASSLDGSGGSSYEQYF. The chain has TRBV5-1 and TRBJ2-7; 10 bases are shared with TRBD2. V trimming: 0 bases; J trimming: 0 bases; junction bases outside the gene matches: 6. Germline-derived CDR1 and CDR2 are SGHRS and YFSETQ. This CDR3 comprises 17 residues.

The V call is TRBV30, the J call TRBJ2-4, with D possibly TRBD1 on 5 matching bases. The V and J ends lost 2 bases and 0 bases respectively, with 14 bases between them. CDR1 and CDR2 from the germline V gene are GTSNPN and SVGIG (reference sequence). The CDR3 spans 16 residues. This chain's CDR3 is CAWSRGRNLAKNIQYF. For the CDR3, the DNA is TGTGCCTGGAGTAGGGGCCGGAACCTAGCCAAAAACATTCAGTACTTC.